The 23 T cell receptor beta chains in this list originate from one sample, sequenced in a study of tumor-infiltrating lymphocytes in primary liver carcinoma. From roughly 21-30 mg of unsorted bulk tissue, DNA and RNA were co-extracted together. cDNA specific to TCR beta was made from about 550 ng of total RNA, with a constant-region primer employed for priming. Investigators got TCR beta libraries out of three nested multiplex PCR rounds, done with slightly modified ARM-PCR. PCR rounds one and two used TRBV1-TRBV30 forward primers with a C-beta reverse primer for approximately 10 cycles each. Using its own MiXCR run on the multiplex PCR reads, TCRdb lists one record per CDR3 protein. The table has under 110,000 distinct CDR3 sequences, approximately 70% seen once. Sequences were obtained from liver tumor tissue from sampling region 2. Subset denoted: tumor region T2, inferior pole. These receptors all come from a woman aged 55-69 years with primary liver carcinoma and hepatitis B virus infection.

This clonotype was counted ten times or more. The chain couples TRBV6-6 to TRBJ2-7; D is uncertain. V was shortened by 0 bases and J by 2 bases, with 8 bases between the two germline ends. Germline V gene lookup returns CDR1 MNHNY and CDR2 SVGAGI (reference sequence). The CDR3 is 14 amino acids. The CDR3 protein is CASSYSQGTYEQYF. DNA of the CDR3: TGTGCCAGCAGTTACTCGCAAGGGACCTACGAGCAGTACTTC.

Comment on this clonotype: A read error may account for a junction end that differs from germline. V gene TRBV12-3 or TRBV12-4 combines with J gene TRBJ2-1; possible D gene TRBD1, 5 bases. The CDR3 covers 15 residues. In nucleotides, the CDR3 is TGTGCCAGCAGCCCTAGGGGCGCGAGGTTCAATGACCAGTTCTTC. Translation gives CASSPRGARFNDQFF.

This clonotype was observed many times. V usage is TRBV12-3 or TRBV12-4 and J usage is TRBJ2-1; 7 positions agree with TRBD2. V shed 6 bases and J 1 base; nucleotides not matched to a gene: 6. The CDR3 contains 15 residues. CDR3 loop: CASSKSGASYNEQFF. Here the CDR3 DNA reads TGTGCCAGCAGCAAAAGCGGGGCGTCCTACAATGAGCAGTTCTTC.

This clonotype was recorded once. The CDR3 is CASSLSVLEHEQYF. CDR3 DNA: TGTGCCAGCAGCTTAAGTGTGCTGGAACACGAGCAGTACTTC. The rearrangement joins TRBV11-3 to TRBJ2-7; D gene uncertain. V shed 2 bases and J shed 5 bases, with 13 bases lying between them. The CDR3 length is 14 residues. The germline V gene has CDR1 SGHNT and CDR2 YENEEA.

The chain combines TRBV7-2 with TRBJ2-1; D perhaps matches TRBD2 (5 bases). CDR3 length equals 14 residues. Germline V gene sequence: CDR1 SGHTA, CDR2 FQGNSA. Between the trimmed V and J ends, which lost 5 bases and 6 bases, there was a span of 14 bases. The CDR3 is CASSQWGAPNEQFF. CDR3 in DNA: TGTGCCAGCAGCCAATGGGGAGCGCCCAATGAGCAGTTCTTC.

This clonotype showed up many times. V and J are TRBV10-2 and TRBJ2-5; TRBD1 or TRBD2 may be the D gene (6 bases each). The germline V gene has CDR1 WSHSY and CDR2 SAAADI. V was cut by 0 bases and J by 8 bases, with 7 bases left in between. This CDR3 has 12 amino acids. CDR3 amino acids: CASSESGGTQYF. DNA for the CDR3: TGCGCCAGCAGTGAGTCCGGGGGCACCCAGTACTTC.

A note on this clonotype: This CDR3 is missing its conserved last phenylalanine or tryptophan, likely due to a read error. The gene calls are TRBV7-9 and TRBJ2-5, with 7 bases lining up with TRBD2. Germline lookup yields CDR1 SEHNR and CDR2 FQNEAQ (reference sequence). V shed 5 bases, J shed 4 bases, and the junction held 7 bases outside the gene matches. This CDR3 region has 14 residues. The CDR3 loop reads CASSQGSGVETQYL. The DNA for the CDR3 is TGTGCCAGCAGCCAGGGAAGCGGGGTAGAGACCCAGTACCTC.

Points on this clonotype: A much larger clonotype is one base distant, so this may be a read error. The rearrangement joins TRBV14 to TRBJ1-1; D may be TRBD1 (5 bases). V dropped 4 bases and J dropped 7 bases, with 19 bases sitting between them. There are 15 residues in the CDR3. Per the germline V gene, CDR1 is SGHDN and CDR2 is FVKESK. The CDR3: CASSLLTRGLSEAFF. In nucleotides, the CDR3 is TGTGCCAGCAGCCTTCTGACAAGGGGCCTTAGTGAAGCTTTCTTT.

A word on this clonotype: The junction shows a germline mismatch at one end, possibly a read error. The chain combines TRBV6-1 with TRBJ2-2; no clear D gene. The CDR3 runs 12 residues. Germline V gene data show CDR1 as MNHNS and CDR2 as SASEGT. CDR3 nucleotides: TGTGCCTGCTCTATGCTCACCCGGGAGCTGTTTTTT. Protein: CACSMLTRELFF.

This clonotype was picked up many times. This may be a read error: a much more frequent sequence differs by one nucleotide. The chain joins TRBV11-2 to TRBJ2-5; TRBD2 matches at 14 bases. Looked up from germline, CDR1 is SGHAT and CDR2 is FQNNGV. The CDR3 loop spans 15 amino acids. CDR3 protein: CASSASGTSGGNQHF. Here the CDR3 DNA reads TGTGCCAGCAGCGCATCCGGGACTAGCGGGGGAAACCAGCACTTC.

For this clonotype: No conserved phenylalanine or tryptophan is present at the end of the CDR3, so a read error is the likely explanation. This CDR3 is CGSGYSGAEQFL. CDR3 DNA: TGTGGCAGCGGTTACTCGGGTGCTGAGCAGTTCTTA. The chain joins TRBV6-6 to TRBJ2-1; a weak D match, TRBD2 (5 bases). The germline CDR1 and CDR2 sequences are MNHNY and SVGAGI (reference sequence). This CDR3 spans 12 amino acids.

Of note for this clonotype: A much more abundant neighbour one base away suggests this may be a read error. The rearrangement joins TRBV4-2 to TRBJ2-5, with D tentatively TRBD1 or TRBD2 (5 bases each). Germline assignment: CDR1 LGHNA and CDR2 YNFKEQ. This CDR3 is built from 15 residues. Trimming pared 1 base from V and 5 bases from J, leaving 14 bases between. CDR3 loop: CASSQGDHFVETQYF. CDR3 nucleotides: TGTGCCAGCAGCCAAGGGGACCACTTCGTGGAGACCCAGTACTTC.

Concerning this clonotype itself: The junction does not match germline at one end; this may be a read error. The chain recombines TRBV11-2 with TRBJ2-7; D gene ambiguous. Looked up from germline, CDR1 is SGHAT and CDR2 is FQNNGV. The CDR3 runs to 17 residues. CDR3 residues: CASGLVFSREVPYEHYF. The CDR3 bases are TGTGCCAGCGGCTTAGTTTTCTCGCGTGAGGTTCCCTACGAGCACTACTTC.

On this clonotype itself: Just one base apart from a much larger clone, this may be a read error. V and J are TRBV28 and TRBJ2-7, with no clear D. This CDR3 region has 10 residues. Germline values: CDR1 MDHEN, CDR2 SYDVKM. The CDR3 here is CVSSWYEQYF. The CDR3 coding sequence is TGTGTCAGCAGTTGGTACGAGCAGTACTTC.

Points on this clonotype: The junction does not match germline at one end; this may be a read error. The rearrangement links TRBV11-2 to TRBJ1-1; D possibly corresponds to TRBD1 (6 bases). CDR3 size: 15 residues. Germline V gene lookup returns CDR1 SGHAT and CDR2 FQNNGV. The CDR3 loop is CTSSLPAGGRTEAFF. In DNA, the CDR3 is TGTACCAGCAGCCTCCCTGCCGGGGGGCGGACTGAAGCTTTCTTT.

On this clonotype: This may be a read error, as it is one base from a much larger clone. The chain carries TRBV7-9 and TRBJ1-2, with a weak D call TRBD1 (5 bases). Germline CDR1 reads SEHNR; CDR2 reads FQNEAQ (reference sequence). The CDR3 totals 13 residues. The CDR3 region is CANSLGQHYGYTF. CDR3 coding DNA: TGTGCCAACAGCCTCGGACAACACTATGGCTACACCTTC. Together with reference TRBV7-9 and TRBJ1-2, the CDR3 gives the full variable domain: DTGVSQNPRHKITKRGQNVTFRCDPISEHNRLYWYRQTLGQGPEFLTYFQNEAQLEKSRLLSDRFSAERPKGSFSTLEIQRTEQGDSAMYLCANSLGQHYGYTFGSGTRLTVV.

Points on this clonotype: Here the CDR3 omits its conserved ending phenylalanine or tryptophan, so a read error is the likely source. The DNA is left out, because the CDR3 cannot be placed on it with certainty; the CDR3 is given as TCRdb lists it. The V gene is TRBV6-6, the J gene TRBJ1-2; the table calls TRBD1, which could not be checked here. The length of the CDR3 is 15 amino acids, counting both ends. In germline, CDR1 is MNHNY, CDR2 SVGAGI (reference sequence). CDR3 protein: CASSEPRDKLSGYAS.

Notes on this clonotype: At one boundary the junction diverges from the germline segment, which might be a read error. The chain has TRBV29-1 and TRBJ2-1, with a possible D match to TRBD2 (6 bases). Germline V lookup: CDR1 SQVTM, CDR2 ANQGSEA. This CDR3 is 11 amino acids long. The CDR3, as DNA: TGCAGCGTTGATCGGGGGAATGAGCAACTCTTC. Residues: CSVDRGNEQLF.

On this clonotype itself: The CDR3 ends on some other residue instead of the conserved phenylalanine or tryptophan, so this is likely a read error. The chain carries TRBV11-2 and TRBJ2-5; D perhaps matches TRBD2 (6 bases). Germline-derived CDR1 and CDR2 are SGHAT and FQNNGV. V dropped 4 bases and J dropped 2 bases, with 14 bases sitting between them. There are 15 residues in the CDR3. CDR3 amino acids: CASSSGLGSQETQYL. DNA of the CDR3: TGTGCCAGCAGCTCGGGACTGGGATCGCAAGAGACCCAGTACTTA.

About this clonotype: This CDR3 is missing its conserved last phenylalanine or tryptophan, likely due to a read error. This chain links TRBV11-2 with TRBJ2-5, with D possibly TRBD2 on 6 matching bases. This CDR3 has 14 amino acids. CDR1 and CDR2 from the germline V gene are SGHAT and FQNNGV. CDR3 sequence: CASSPTSIQEAQYL. The DNA for the CDR3 is TGTGCCAGCAGCCCCACTAGCATCCAAGAGGCCCAGTACCTC.

Comment on this clonotype: Possible read error: a much larger clone is one base away. V gene TRBV14 combines with J gene TRBJ1-1; 8 bases are shared with TRBD1. The germline gives CDR1 SGHDN, CDR2 FVKESK. This CDR3 has 16 residues. CDR3 nucleotide sequence: TGTGCCAGCAGCCCACGACAGGGGTCGATGAACATTGAAGCTTTCTTT. It encodes CASSPRQGSMNIEAFF.

This clonotype was detected many times. CDR3 region: CASSSKGLAGVGTQYF. The CDR3 DNA sequence: TGTGCCAGCAGTTCCAAAGGACTAGCGGGAGTGGGTACGCAGTATTTT. The chain links TRBV6-6 to TRBJ2-3; 13 bases agree with TRBD2. This CDR3 is 16 amino acids long. Germline trimming cut 4 bases from V and 8 bases from J; bases unmatched to any gene: 9. Germline loops: CDR1 MNHNY, CDR2 SVGAGI (reference sequence).

With respect to this clonotype: Sequence at one end of the junction differs from germline and may be a read error. This chain joins TRBV7-8 and TRBJ2-3, with a tentative D call TRBD2 (6 bases). Per germline, CDR1 SGHVS and CDR2 FQNEAQ. The length of the CDR3 is 18 residues. CDR3 loop: CASSLDPPESGFTDTQYF. DNA for the CDR3: TGTGCCAGCAGCTTAGACCCCCCTGAGAGCGGGTTCACGGATACGCAATATTTT.